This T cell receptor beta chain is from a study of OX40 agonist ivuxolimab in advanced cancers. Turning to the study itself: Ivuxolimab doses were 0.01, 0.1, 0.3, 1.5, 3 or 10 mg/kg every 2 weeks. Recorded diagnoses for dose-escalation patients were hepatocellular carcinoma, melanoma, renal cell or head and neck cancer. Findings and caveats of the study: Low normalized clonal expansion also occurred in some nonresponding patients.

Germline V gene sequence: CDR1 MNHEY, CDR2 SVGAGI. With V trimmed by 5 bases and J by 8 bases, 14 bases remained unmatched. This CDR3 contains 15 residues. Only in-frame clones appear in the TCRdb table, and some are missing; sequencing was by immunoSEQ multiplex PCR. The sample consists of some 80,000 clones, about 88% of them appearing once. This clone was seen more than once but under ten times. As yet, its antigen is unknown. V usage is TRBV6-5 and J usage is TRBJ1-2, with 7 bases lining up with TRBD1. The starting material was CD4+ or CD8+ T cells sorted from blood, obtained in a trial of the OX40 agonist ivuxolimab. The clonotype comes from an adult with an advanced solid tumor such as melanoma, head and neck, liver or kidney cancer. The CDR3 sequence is CASSKRTTGTVGYTF. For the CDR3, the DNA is TGTGCCAGCAGTAAGCGGACGACAGGGACCGTGGGCTACACCTTC.